This TCR beta chain derives from a study of monozygotic twins with inflammatory bowel disease. Per donor, 2.5 to 3 ml of blood was collected and frozen. Germline CDR1 is SGHRS and CDR2 is YFSETQ. The CDR3 spans 15 residues. Study-wide points: Patients received differing immunosuppressive treatments, which may have added variability to their repertoires.

In the case of this clonotype: What it recognizes is unknown.

TCRdb reprocessed the 5' RACE reads and stores each CDR3 protein as one record, lacking DNA. The table lists 150,000 or so distinct CDR3 sequences, with 0.95% to 1.5% in the top ten. The chain is built from TRBV5-1 and TRBJ1-1; TCRdb proposes TRBD1, but this gene call is untestable without DNA. The sequenced material came from blood. This clonotype was obtained from a human donor with ulcerative colitis or Crohn's disease, or a healthy co-twin of an affected twin (not recorded which). CDR3: CASSLYRDRGTEAFF.